This TCR beta chain was retrieved from a study of cytomegalovirus exposure and HLA in healthy donors. Findings and caveats of the study: Analyses of presence/absence relied on an assumption of roughly uniform sequencing depth across donors.

This clone was seen more than once but under ten times. Its target is unknown. Trimming at V came to 5 bases and at J to 5 bases, leaving 13 bases not matched to a gene. From germline, CDR1 is SGHRS and CDR2 YFSETQ. CDR3 length equals 15 residues. PCR primers comprised 60 Vbeta and 13 Jbeta primers. The data were produced by immunoSEQ multiplex PCR, yet TCRdb's version contains in-frame clones alone and is incomplete. The sample lists about 100,000 clones, more than 60% occurring once. Source material: PBMCs. The receptor's source is a woman aged 18-29 years in good health and CMV-seropositive. The chain joins TRBV5-1 to TRBJ2-7; 7 bases are a match to TRBD1. The CDR3 loop is CASSSRQGFSNEQYF. CDR3 coding DNA: TGCGCCAGCAGTTCCAGACAGGGCTTCTCTAACGAGCAGTACTTC.